These 13 T cell receptor beta chains were all obtained from the same sample, sequenced in a study of beta chain features in type 1 diabetes. Investigators reverse transcribed all isolated RNA, so they sequenced expressed TCRB transcripts. Some clones are missing from TCRdb's copy, which holds only in-frame ones; the method was immunoSEQ multiplex PCR. The sample shows a few hundred thousand clones, over 9.5% of them seen only once. Sequences were obtained from naive CD4+ T cells from blood. Receptor source: a man between 18 and 35 years old in good health.

This clone was counted only a few times. The rearrangement links TRBV11-2 to TRBJ2-7, with D possibly being TRBD2 (6 bases). V gave up 0 bases and J gave up 0 bases, with 21 bases separating them. CDR3 length: 19 residues. Germline V gives CDR1 SGHAT, CDR2 FQNNGV. The DNA for the CDR3 is TGTGCCAGCAGCTTAGATCTCGGGGGAGTAACGCTACTCTCCTACGAGCAGTACTTC. Amino acid sequence: CASSLDLGGVTLLSYEQYF.

This rearrangement joins TRBV15 to TRBJ2-5; no definite D call. Germline V lookup: CDR1 LNHNV, CDR2 YYDKDF (reference sequence). V was shortened by 2 bases and J by 4 bases, with 11 bases between the two germline ends. The CDR3 is 14 residues long. The CDR3: CATSRSLAIETQYF. Written as DNA, the CDR3 is TGTGCCACCAGCAGATCCTTAGCAATAGAGACCCAGTACTTC.

This clone turned up a few times. This chain's CDR3 is CASSQVVGELFF. DNA for the CDR3: TGCGCCAGCAGCCAAGTCGTAGGGGAGCTGTTTTTT. The chain joins TRBV4-3 to TRBJ2-2; the D is unclear. Trimming pared 1 base from V and 8 bases from J, leaving 5 bases between. Germline values: CDR1 LGHNA, CDR2 YSLEER. The CDR3 totals 12 residues.

This rearrangement joins TRBV2 to TRBJ1-4; D may be TRBD1 (5 bases). CDR1 and CDR2 from the germline V gene are SNHLY and FYNNEI. V was pared by 8 bases and J by 0 bases, with 13 bases between. This CDR3 has 15 residues. CDR3 protein: CASLEDRATNEKLFF. The DNA of the CDR3 is TGTGCCAGCTTGGAAGACAGAGCAACTAATGAAAAACTGTTTTTT.

The V call is TRBV7-2, the J call TRBJ2-3; D is ambiguous. The CDR3 contains 14 residues. The germline V gene encodes CDR1 SGHTA and CDR2 FQGNSA. The V gene lost 3 bases and the J gene lost 6 bases, with 13 bases spanning the gap. DNA of the CDR3: TGTGCCAGCAGCTTCGGTGCGTTCCTCGATACGCAGTATTTT. It specifies CASSFGAFLDTQYF.

This clone was detected only a few times. The chain is built from TRBV7-9 and TRBJ2-7; 9 bases fit TRBD1. V trimming: 5 bases; J trimming: 3 bases; junction bases outside the gene matches: 2. The CDR3 is 13 residues long. Germline lookup yields CDR1 SEHNR and CDR2 FQNEAQ (reference sequence). CDR3 bases: TGTGCCAGCAGCGGACAGGGGTTCTACGAGCAGTACTTC. This sequence encodes CASSGQGFYEQYF.

Concerning this clone itself: No conserved phenylalanine or tryptophan is present at the end of the CDR3, so a read error is the likely explanation. The DNA is left out, because the CDR3 cannot be placed on it with certainty; the CDR3 is given as TCRdb lists it. The chain links TRBV28 to TRBJ2-3; the table's D call TRBD2 went unverified against the DNA. The V gene's germline CDR1 is MDHEN and CDR2 SYDVKM. The CDR3 spans 16 amino acids, including both terminal residues. The CDR3 region is CASSSTGLAGTGGQVV.

The CDR3 protein is CASSLGQRTDTQYF. DNA of the CDR3: TGTGCCAGCAGCCTCGGACAGCGCACAGATACGCAGTATTTT. This sequence joins TRBV11-2 and TRBJ2-3; tentative D call: TRBD1 (6 bases). Germline loops: CDR1 SGHAT, CDR2 FQNNGV. The V end was cut by 5 bases, the J end by 1 base, with 10 bases between. This CDR3 spans 14 amino acids.

This clone showed up just a few times. This sequence joins TRBV19 and TRBJ2-5; 11 nucleotides line up with TRBD2. The CDR3 runs to 15 residues. The V gene end was trimmed by 6 bases and the J gene end by 2 bases; junction bases not matched to a gene: 5. Germline CDR1 reads LNHDA; CDR2 reads SQIVND (reference sequence). The CDR3 region is CASRSGLAVQETQYF. The DNA of the CDR3 is TGTGCCAGTAGATCGGGACTAGCGGTACAAGAGACCCAGTACTTC.

The table lists this clone with a few counts. This chain joins TRBV28 and TRBJ1-4; 10 bases fit TRBD1. Trimming removed 3 bases from V and 5 bases from J; junction bases left unmatched: 6. The CDR3 contains 16 residues. Germline CDR1 MDHEN, CDR2 SYDVKM. The CDR3 here is CASSFGEGQGNEKLFF. The CDR3 DNA reads as TGTGCCAGCAGTTTCGGTGAGGGACAGGGGAATGAAAAACTGTTTTTT.

This clone has only a few counts. This chain uses TRBV7-2 with TRBJ2-7, with D perhaps TRBD1 (5 bases). CDR1 is SGHTA, CDR2 FQGNSA, per germline. The V and J ends lost 3 bases and 3 bases respectively, with 9 bases between them. CDR3 length: 13 residues. The CDR3 coding sequence is TGTGCCAGCAGCTTGGGGCAGTACTACGAGCAGTACTTC. It is translated as CASSLGQYYEQYF.

In regard to this clone: This specimen includes other DNA sequences encoding the same CDR3. The chain links TRBV6-5 to TRBJ1-2; maybe TRBD1 (5 bases). Germline CDR1 and CDR2: MNHEY and SVGAGI. There are 13 residues in the CDR3. Trimming took off 0 bases at V and 4 bases at J, with 6 bases between the two ends. The CDR3 sequence is CASSYSQGYGYTF. CDR3 coding DNA: TGTGCCAGCAGTTACTCGCAGGGCTATGGCTACACCTTC.

The V call is TRBV2, the J call TRBJ1-1; no definite D call. The CDR3 extends over 11 amino acids. Deletions cut 3 bases from V and 7 bases from J, with 6 bases between. Germline V CDR1 and CDR2: SNHLY, FYNNEI. DNA for the CDR3: TGTGCCAGCAGTGAGCAGGTTGAAGCTTTCTTT. Amino acid sequence: CASSEQVEAFF.